The clone carrying this T cell receptor beta chain was seen only once. The sample is drawn from a study of shared clonotypes between healthy human individuals. TCRdb's table, derived via immunoSEQ multiplex PCR, lists solely in-frame clones and lacks some. This sample yields under 750,000 clones, of which 55% to 80% are seen a single time; under 2% belongs to the top ten. Looked up from germline, CDR1 is LGHNA and CDR2 is YNFKEQ. The CDR3 loop spans 12 amino acids. V was clipped by 5 bases and J by 3 bases, with 7 bases between them. Specimen: memory CD4+ T cells sorted from blood. The sample's subset: CD45RA-negative fraction. The gene calls are TRBV4-2 and TRBJ2-5; D unclear. The TCR comes from a woman aged 30 to 39 in good health. CDR3 sequence (DNA): TGTGCCAGCAGCACAGATGAAGAGACCCAGTACTTC. Protein: CASSTDEETQYF.